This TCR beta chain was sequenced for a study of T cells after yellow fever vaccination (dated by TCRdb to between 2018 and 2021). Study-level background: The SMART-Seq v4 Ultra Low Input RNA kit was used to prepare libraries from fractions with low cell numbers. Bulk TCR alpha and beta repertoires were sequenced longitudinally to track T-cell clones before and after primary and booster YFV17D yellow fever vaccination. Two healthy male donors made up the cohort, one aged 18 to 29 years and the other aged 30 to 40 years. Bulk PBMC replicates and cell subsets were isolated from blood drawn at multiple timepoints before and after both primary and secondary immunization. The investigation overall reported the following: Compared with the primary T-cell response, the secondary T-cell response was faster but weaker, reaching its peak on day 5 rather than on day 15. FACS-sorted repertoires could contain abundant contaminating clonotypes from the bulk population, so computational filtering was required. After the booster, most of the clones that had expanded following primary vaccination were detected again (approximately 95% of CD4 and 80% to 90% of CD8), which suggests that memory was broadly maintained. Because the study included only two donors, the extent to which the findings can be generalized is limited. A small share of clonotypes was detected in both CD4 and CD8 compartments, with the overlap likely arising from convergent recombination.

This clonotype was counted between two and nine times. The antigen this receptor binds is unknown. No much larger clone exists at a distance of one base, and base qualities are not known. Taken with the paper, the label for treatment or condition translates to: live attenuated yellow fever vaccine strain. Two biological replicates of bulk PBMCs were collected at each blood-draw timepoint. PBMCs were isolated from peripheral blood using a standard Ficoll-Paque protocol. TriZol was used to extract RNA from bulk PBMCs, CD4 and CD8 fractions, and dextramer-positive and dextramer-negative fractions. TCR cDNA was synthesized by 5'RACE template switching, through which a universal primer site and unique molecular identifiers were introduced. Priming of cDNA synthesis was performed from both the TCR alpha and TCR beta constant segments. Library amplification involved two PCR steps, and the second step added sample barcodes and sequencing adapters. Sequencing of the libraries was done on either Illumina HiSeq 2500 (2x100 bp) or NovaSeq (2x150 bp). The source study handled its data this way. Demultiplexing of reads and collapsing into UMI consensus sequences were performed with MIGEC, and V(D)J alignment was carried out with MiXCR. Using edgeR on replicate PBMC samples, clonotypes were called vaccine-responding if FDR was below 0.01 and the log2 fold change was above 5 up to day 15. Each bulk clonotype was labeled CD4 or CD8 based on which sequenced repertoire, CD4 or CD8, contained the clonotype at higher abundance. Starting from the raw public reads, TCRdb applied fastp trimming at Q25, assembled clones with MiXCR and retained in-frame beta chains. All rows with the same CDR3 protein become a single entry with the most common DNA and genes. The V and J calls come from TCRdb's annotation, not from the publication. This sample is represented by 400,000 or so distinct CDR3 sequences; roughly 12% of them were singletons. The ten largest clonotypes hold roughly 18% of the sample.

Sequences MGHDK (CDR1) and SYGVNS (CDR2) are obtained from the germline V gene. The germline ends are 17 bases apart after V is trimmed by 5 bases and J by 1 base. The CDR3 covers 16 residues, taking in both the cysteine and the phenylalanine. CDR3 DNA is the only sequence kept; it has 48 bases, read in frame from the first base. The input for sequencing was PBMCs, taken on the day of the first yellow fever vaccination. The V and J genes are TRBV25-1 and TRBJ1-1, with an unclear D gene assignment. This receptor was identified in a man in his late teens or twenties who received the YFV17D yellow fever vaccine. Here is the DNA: TGTGCCAGCAGTACCATGGGGATGTCCGAGAACACTGAAGCTTTCTTT. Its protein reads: CASSTMGMSENTEAFF. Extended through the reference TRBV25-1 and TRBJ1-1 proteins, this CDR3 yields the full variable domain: EADIYQTPRYLVIGTGKKITLECSQTMGHDKMYWYQQDPGMELHLIHYSYGVNSTEKGDLSSESTVSRIRTEHFPLTLESARPSHTSQYLCASSTMGMSENTEAFFGQGTRLTVV.